The rows below give T cell receptor beta chains drawn from one sample of a study of blood T cell repertoires in COVID-19. TCRdb keeps only in-frame clones here, not all; method: immunoSEQ multiplex PCR. The data hold hundreds of thousands of clones, with 80% to 90% observed a single time. The sequenced sample consisted of peripheral blood. All receptors derive from a woman in her sixties or seventies with COVID-19, enrolled during active disease. Each CDR3 is given without its conserved first and last residue. D genes are given only for firm matches.

TRBJ2-7 TRBV10-3 NA AISEGEPYEQY
TRBJ2-2 TRBV30 NA AWSGALRGELF
TRBJ1-1 TRBV2 NA ASRLEGDTEAF
TRBJ2-1 TRBV7-2 NA ASSPLARQGVEQF
TRBJ2-1 TRBV7-3 TRBD2 ASSSYSGPEVHEQF
TRBJ1-6 TRBV6-2/TRBV6-3 NA ASSYGGRVNSPLH
TRBJ1-1 TRBV7-3 NA ASSGSAGVTEAF
TRBJ1-5 TRBV6-1 TRBD1 ASSDGTVGNQPQH
TRBJ1-1 TRBV6-2/TRBV6-3 NA ASSLGRRFGLESGAF
TRBJ1-2 TRBV21-1 NA ASSKGGRVGYGYT
TRBJ1-4 TRBV20-1 NA SASRTNGGNEKLF
TRBJ2-6 TRBV10-3 TRBD1 AITEVQGATGANVLT
TRBJ2-7 TRBV5-6 TRBD2 ASSLRLAGGYEQY
TRBJ1-1 TRBV3-1/TRBV3-2 NA ASSQDLSGTEAF
TRBJ1-1 TRBV20-1 NA SVGTEAF
TRBJ1-3 TRBV11-2 NA ASSLASRGANTIY
TRBJ2-1 TRBV19 TRBD2 ASSIAAGSYNEQF